This T cell receptor (beta chain) was captured by sequencing in a study of cytomegalovirus exposure and HLA in healthy donors. General study findings and limits: Previously analyzed data showed that most TCR beta V segments were productive at a frequency of about 87% or about 30%. Presence/absence analyses treated sequencing depth as roughly uniform across donors. Rates of TCR association differed by HLA locus in a later analysis, with DRB1 highest and HLA-C lowest.

This CDR3 has 14 residues. Germline-derived CDR1 and CDR2 are MGHDK and SYGVNS. The V end was cut by 4 bases, the J end by 4 bases, with 10 bases between. The PCR ran on 60 Vbeta and 13 Jbeta primers. Some clones are missing from TCRdb's copy, which holds only in-frame ones; the method was immunoSEQ multiplex PCR. The table includes more than 80,000 clones, about 70% detected once. Details on this clone: Antigen unknown.

V and J are TRBV25-1 and TRBJ1-4; D gene unclear. The sample consisted of PBMCs. The TCR originated in an older woman in good health and CMV-seropositive. CDR3 amino acids: CASSGADFNEKLFF. The CDR3 region has the DNA TGTGCCAGCAGTGGTGCGGACTTTAATGAAAAACTGTTTTTT.